This TCR beta chain derives from a study of cytomegalovirus exposure and HLA in healthy donors. On the study more broadly: Earlier findings included about 120 million unique TCR beta sequences obtained from 180 million or so T cells. The study, taken as a whole, reports: Indistinguishable V segments such as TRBV6-2 and TRBV6-3 were excluded.

CDR1 and CDR2 from the germline V gene are MNHEY and SMNVEV (reference sequence). V was pared by 3 bases and J by 10 bases, with 13 bases between. The CDR3 is 13 residues long. A word on this clone: No antigen is known for it.

The PCR made use of 60 Vbeta and 13 Jbeta primers. Clones were read by immunoSEQ multiplex PCR, and TCRdb kept only the in-frame ones, dropping some. The sample holds roughly 240,000 clones; around 78% are singletons and the top ten take 0.47%. This chain links TRBV27 with TRBJ1-5; D not certain. The clonotype was recovered from a boy aged 5-17 years in good health and CMV-seronegative. Sequenced sample: PBMCs. The DNA of the CDR3 is TGTGCCAGCAGTTTGGTCAGCCGCGGTCCCCAGCATTTT. This codes for CASSLVSRGPQHF.